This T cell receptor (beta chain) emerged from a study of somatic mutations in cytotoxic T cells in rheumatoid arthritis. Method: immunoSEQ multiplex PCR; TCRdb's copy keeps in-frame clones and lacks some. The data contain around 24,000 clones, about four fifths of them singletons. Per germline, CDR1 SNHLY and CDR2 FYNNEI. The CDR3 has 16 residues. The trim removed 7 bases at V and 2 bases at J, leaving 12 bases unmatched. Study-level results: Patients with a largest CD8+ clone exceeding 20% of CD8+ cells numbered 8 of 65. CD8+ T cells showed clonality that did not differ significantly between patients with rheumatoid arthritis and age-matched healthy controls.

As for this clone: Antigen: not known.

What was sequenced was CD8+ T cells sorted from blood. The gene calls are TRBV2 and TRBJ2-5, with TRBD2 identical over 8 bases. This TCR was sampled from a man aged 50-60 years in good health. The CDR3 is CASIGREGRLQETQYF. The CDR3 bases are TGTGCCAGCATCGGGAGGGAGGGCCGGTTACAAGAGACCCAGTACTTC. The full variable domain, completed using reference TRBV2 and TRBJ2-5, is EPEVTQTPSHQVTQMGQEVILRCVPISNHLYFYWYRQILGQKVEFLVSFYNNEISEKSEIFDDQFSVERPDGSNFTLKIRSTKLEDSAMYFCASIGREGRLQETQYFGPGTRLLVL.